This T cell receptor beta chain was identified during a study of beta chain features in type 1 diabetes. Notes on the study in general: There were fewer insertions and more deletions at the VDJ junctions of type 1 diabetes patients. In these data, an HLA type influence on TCRB rearrangement remained unresolved. Patients with Type 1 diabetes showed moderately but significantly shorter TCRB CDR3s in all four CD4+ subsets.

This clone was seen only a few times. No antigen is known for it. Germline V gene data show CDR1 as SNHLY and CDR2 as FYNNEI. This CDR3 has 13 residues. Trimming cost V 8 bases and J 12 bases, with 20 bases left between them. Every bit of the isolated RNA underwent reverse transcription, so sequencing read expressed TCRB transcripts. Libraries were prepared by immunoSEQ multiplex PCR; TCRdb keeps only in-frame clonotypes and omits some of them. The data contain a few hundred thousand clones, around 12% of them singletons. The TCR sequence derives from a woman between 18 and 30 years old with type 1 diabetes. J is TRBJ2-1 and V is TRBV2; D gene ambiguous. The sample consisted of naive CD4+ T cells from blood. DNA for the CDR3: TGTGCCAGCTCAACTAAAATCCCCTCCGGGCAGTTCTTC. Its protein product is CASSTKIPSGQFF.